This T cell receptor (beta chain) was sequenced in a study of cytomegalovirus exposure and HLA in healthy donors. General study points: Researchers had no immune exposure information except CMV serostatus available. It was in a later analysis that TCR association rates were seen to vary by HLA locus, highest for DRB1 and lowest for HLA-C.

The PCR had 60 Vbeta and 13 Jbeta primers. Clones were read by immunoSEQ multiplex PCR, and TCRdb kept only the in-frame ones, dropping some. This table has about 160,000 clones, about four fifths appearing once. This CDR3 spans 14 amino acids. V was shortened by 1 base and J by 3 bases, with 9 bases between the two germline ends. In germline, CDR1 is SEHNR, CDR2 FQNEAQ (reference sequence). On this clone: Its antigen is unidentified.

The receptor was isolated from a male donor in good health and CMV-seropositive. Sequencing used PBMCs. The chain is built from TRBV7-9 and TRBJ2-5; D perhaps matches TRBD2 (5 bases). CDR3 sequence (DNA): TGTGCCAGCAGCTTAGTTTTGGGAGAAGAGACCCAGTACTTC. Its protein product is CASSLVLGEETQYF.